This TCR beta chain was recorded in a study of cytomegalovirus exposure and HLA in healthy donors. Comment on this clone: Antigen specificity is unknown.

It was with 60 Vbeta and 13 Jbeta primers that the PCR ran. Produced via immunoSEQ multiplex PCR; TCRdb's table is partial and in-frame only. Among roughly 140,000 clones listed, more than 75% were seen once. The V gene end was trimmed by 4 bases and the J gene end by 7 bases; junction bases not matched to a gene: 10. Germline loops: CDR1 SGDLS, CDR2 YYNGEE. This CDR3 spans 15 amino acids. General observations from the study: Cytomegalovirus-associated status was assigned to about 160 TCR beta chains. TCR beta V segments were, for the most part, productive about 87% or about 30% of the time in an earlier analysis.

Sequences were obtained from PBMCs. The chain joins TRBV9 to TRBJ2-3, with TRBD2 identical over 9 bases. This TCR derives from a young woman in good health and CMV-seronegative. CDR3 loop: CASSPQLSGGNTQYF. In nucleotides, the CDR3 is TGTGCCAGCAGCCCCCAATTGAGCGGGGGGAATACGCAGTATTTT.